Shown below are 30 T cell receptor beta chains from a single sample sequenced in a study of T cell repertoires in cytomegalovirus infection. A single record per CDR3 protein comes from TCRdb applying MiXCR to the reads. Of roughly 730,000 distinct CDR3 sequences in the sample, 33% were seen once. Their recognized antigens are unknown. The material was cultured PBMCs, obtained from culture after CMV antigen stimulation. Receptors originate from a human donor in good health (CMV status not recorded). Some clones in this sample may be carry-over from other donors' samples.

This clonotype was seen once. J is TRBJ1-6 and V is TRBV6-8; D is unresolved. Trimming took 7 bases from V and 4 from J, leaving 14 bases between them. Germline CDR1 is MNHGY and CDR2 is SAAAGT. The CDR3 has 15 amino acids. As DNA, the CDR3 is TGTGCCAGCACGGACCGGGGAGATTATAATTCACCCCTCCACTTT. This gives the protein CASTDRGDYNSPLHF.

This clonotype occurred a few times. As DNA, the CDR3 is TGTGCCACCAGTGATTCCCCAGGACAGCTGGAAATGAACACTGAAGCTTTCTTT. This translates into CATSDSPGQLEMNTEAFF. This chain connects TRBV24-1 to TRBJ1-1; possible D gene TRBD1, 6 bases. Germline assignment: CDR1 KGHDR and CDR2 SFDVKD. Trimming removed 2 bases at V and 0 bases at J, with 18 bases between. The CDR3 length is 18 residues.

The chain links TRBV7-8 to TRBJ2-2; 9 bases align to TRBD2. The CDR3 consists of 17 residues. Germline V gene sequence: CDR1 SGHVS, CDR2 FQNEAQ. After removal of 5 bases from V and 0 bases from J, the junction contained 7 bases not matched to a gene. The CDR3 bases are TGTGCCAGCAGCCCCTGGCGGGAGGGTACGAACACCGGGGAGCTGTTTTTT. This codes for CASSPWREGTNTGELFF.

The chain couples TRBV25-1 to TRBJ1-2; D uncertain. The germline V gene has CDR1 MGHDK and CDR2 SYGVNS. The V end lost 4 bases, the J end lost 7 bases, and 10 bases lay between the germline ends. This CDR3 contains 12 residues. The CDR3, as DNA: TGTGCCAGCAGTGCGGACTGGGTTGGCTACACCTTC. This encodes CASSADWVGYTF.

This clonotype was counted only a few times. The chain joins TRBV5-4 to TRBJ2-5, with D hard to call. This CDR3 spans 15 amino acids. CDR1 is SGHNT and CDR2 is YYREEE in the germline V gene (reference sequence). V lost 3 bases to trimming and J lost 4 bases, with 16 bases between them. The CDR3 sequence is CASSSWTWIGETQYF. The CDR3 DNA reads as TGTGCCAGCAGCTCCTGGACCTGGATCGGAGAGACCCAGTACTTC.

This chain connects TRBV6-5 to TRBJ2-5; the D call may be TRBD1 or TRBD2 (6 bases each). The CDR3 extends over 16 amino acids. The V gene lost 2 bases and the J gene lost 4 bases, with 17 bases spanning the gap. Germline CDR1 MNHEY, CDR2 SVGAGI. The DNA for the CDR3 is TGTGCCAGCAGTTACCGCGGAAAGGGGGGAGGAGAGACCCAGTACTTC. Its translation: CASSYRGKGGGETQYF.

V and J are TRBV6-8 and TRBJ2-1, with TRBD2 identical over 8 bases. Germline V gives CDR1 MNHGY, CDR2 SAAAGT. V shed 5 bases and J 7 bases; nucleotides not matched to a gene: 10. There are 15 residues in the CDR3. The CDR3 nucleotides are TGTGCCAGCAGTACCCTCCGGGGGGGGGGGAATGAGCAGTTCTTC. Protein product: CASSTLRGGGNEQFF.

The chain couples TRBV10-3 to TRBJ2-1, with 9 bases identical to TRBD2. J lost 11 bases, V lost 3 bases, and 8 bases had no gene match. The CDR3 contains 14 residues. Germline values: CDR1 ENHRY, CDR2 SYGVKD. In nucleotides, the CDR3 is TGTGCCATCAGTGATCAGCTAGCGGGACTGAAGCAGTTCTTC. This sequence encodes CAISDQLAGLKQFF.

This clonotype occurred a few times. The chain couples TRBV6-2 or TRBV6-3 to TRBJ2-3, with D perhaps matching TRBD2 (5 bases). The CDR3 totals 12 residues. The germline V and J ends were trimmed by 7 bases and 13 bases, with 18 bases remaining between them. CDR1 is MNHEY, CDR2 SVGEGT, per germline. CDR3 DNA sequence: TGTGCCAGCACCTTCGGCCGTGGACTCGAGTATTTT. Encoded protein: CASTFGRGLEYF.

The V and J genes are TRBV12-5 and TRBJ1-5, with a possible D match to TRBD1 (5 bases). This CDR3 has 14 amino acids. Germline CDR1 and CDR2: LGHNT and FRNRAP. V was pared by 8 bases and J by 0 bases, with 11 bases between. This chain's CDR3 is CASTTGNSNQPQHF. The DNA for the CDR3 is TGTGCTAGTACTACAGGTAATAGCAATCAGCCCCAGCATTTT.

This chain connects TRBV7-9 to TRBJ2-5; 9 bases agree with TRBD2. The CDR3 spans 17 residues. Trimming removed 5 bases from V and 0 bases from J; junction bases left unmatched: 10. CDR1 SEHNR and CDR2 FQNEAQ come from the germline V gene (reference sequence). In DNA, the CDR3 is TGTGCCAGCAGCCCACGCGGGGGGGGGGGAGACCAAGAGACCCAGTACTTC. It specifies CASSPRGGGGDQETQYF.

This clonotype was counted only a few times. The chain employs TRBV7-9 and TRBJ2-3; TRBD1 or TRBD2 may be the D gene (6 bases each). The CDR3 has 16 amino acids. The germline CDR1 and CDR2 sequences are SEHNR and FQNEAQ (reference sequence). Trimming took off 6 bases at V and 1 base at J, with 17 bases between the two ends. The CDR3 nucleotides are TGTGCCAGCAGAGCCCGGGGGCCGTCGGGCACAGATACGCAGTATTTT. Its translation: CASRARGPSGTDTQYF.

At least ten counts were recorded for this clonotype. The chain uses TRBV7-2 and TRBJ2-4; the D call may be TRBD1 or TRBD2 (5 bases each). The germline CDR1 and CDR2 sequences are SGHTA and FQGNSA. The CDR3 contains 16 residues. V lost 2 bases and J 7 bases, leaving 18 bases between the germline ends. CDR3 amino acids: CASSLYWGEGDNIQYF. The DNA of the CDR3 is TGTGCCAGCAGCTTATATTGGGGAGAAGGGGATAACATTCAGTACTTC.

J is TRBJ1-2 and V is TRBV19; D not certain. Germline lookup yields CDR1 LNHDA and CDR2 SQIVND (reference sequence). The CDR3 has 13 amino acids. V lost 2 bases and J 1 base, leaving 5 bases between the germline ends. The CDR3 region has the DNA TGTGCCAGTAGTATACCGGATAACTATGGCTACACCTTC. Encoded protein: CASSIPDNYGYTF.

The table lists this clonotype with a few counts. The chain is built from TRBV12-3 or TRBV12-4 and TRBJ1-2; D not certain. Trimming took 0 bases from V and 4 from J, leaving 9 bases between them. The CDR3 spans 14 residues. Written as DNA, the CDR3 is TGTGCCAGCAGTTTAGCGACACAACTCTATGGCTACACCTTC. Amino acid sequence: CASSLATQLYGYTF.

This clonotype was seen a single time. The junction departs from germline at one end; a sequencing error may be responsible. The rearrangement uses TRBV7-9 and TRBJ2-5; no clear D. The CDR3 totals 13 residues. CDR1 and CDR2 (germline): SEHNR, FQNEAQ (reference sequence). The CDR3 reads CASSFPPQGTQYF. The CDR3 bases are TGTGCCAGCAGCTTCCCCCCTCAAGGGACCCAGTACTTC.

The chain couples TRBV6-1 to TRBJ1-6; 11 bases align to TRBD1. V shed 6 bases, J shed 10 bases, and the junction held 5 bases outside the gene matches. CDR1 and CDR2 (germline): MNHNS, SASEGT. The CDR3 totals 14 residues. CDR3 bases: TGTGCCAGCAGCCGGACAGGGGGCGAATCACCCCTCCACTTT. Translated: CASSRTGGESPLHF.

The rearrangement links TRBV6-5 to TRBJ2-1; TRBD2 matches 9 bases. CDR1 is MNHEY, CDR2 SVGAGI, per germline. The CDR3 has 14 amino acids. Trimming removed 6 bases from V and 5 bases from J; junction bases left unmatched: 5. CDR3 protein: CASRTGLANNEQFF. CDR3 sequence (DNA): TGTGCCAGCAGAACGGGACTAGCAAACAATGAGCAGTTCTTC.

The V and J genes are TRBV7-9 and TRBJ2-5; D may be TRBD1 (6 bases). Germline values: CDR1 SEHNR, CDR2 FQNEAQ (reference sequence). V was cut by 5 bases and J by 5 bases, with 15 bases left in between. The CDR3 contains 14 residues. CDR3: CASSTPGHGETQYF. Here the CDR3 DNA reads TGTGCCAGCAGCACTCCGGGACACGGGGAGACCCAGTACTTC. The variable domain in full, completed from reference TRBV7-9 and TRBJ2-5, reads DTGVSQNPRHKITKRGQNVTFRCDPISEHNRLYWYRQTLGQGPEFLTYFQNEAQLEKSRLLSDRFSAERPKGSFSTLEIQRTEQGDSAMYLCASSTPGHGETQYFGPGTRLLVL.

This clonotype has a handful of counts. The gene calls are TRBV7-9 and TRBJ2-7, with D perhaps matching TRBD1 or TRBD2 (5 bases each). Germline CDR1 reads SEHNR; CDR2 reads FQNEAQ (reference sequence). V shed 5 bases and J shed 5 bases, with 19 bases lying between them. There are 15 residues in the CDR3. DNA of the CDR3: TGTGCCAGCAGCCGCTGGGACCTAGTGGGCGACGAGCAGTACTTC. The encoded protein is CASSRWDLVGDEQYF.

The V call is TRBV18, the J call TRBJ1-1, with 9 bases aligning to TRBD1. The CDR3 loop spans 15 amino acids. The trim removed 8 bases at V and 1 base at J, leaving 8 bases unmatched. Germline V CDR1 and CDR2: KGHSH, LQKENI. CDR3: CASGGVQGANTEAFF. The CDR3, as DNA: TGTGCCAGCGGAGGAGTACAGGGGGCGAACACTGAAGCTTTCTTT.

This clonotype showed up just a few times. V usage is TRBV6-2 or TRBV6-3 and J usage is TRBJ2-3; TRBD2 might be the D (5 bases). CDR1 and CDR2 (germline): MNHEY, SVGEGT. The length of the CDR3 is 12 residues. V lost 6 bases, J lost 6 bases, and 10 bases lay in between. CDR3 sequence reads: CASRMRRDTQYF. CDR3 in DNA: TGTGCCAGCAGGATGAGGAGGGATACGCAGTATTTT.

This CDR3 reads CASSLRGGYQETQYF. In DNA, the CDR3 is TGTGCCAGCAGTTTGCGGGGGGGGTACCAAGAGACCCAGTACTTC. The V and J genes are TRBV27 and TRBJ2-5; TRBD2 matches at 9 bases. The V and J ends lost 3 bases and 0 bases, in that order; junction bases with no gene match: 2. CDR3 size: 15 residues. The germline V gene has CDR1 MNHEY and CDR2 SMNVEV (reference sequence).

This clonotype was seen a single time. The chain employs TRBV20-1 and TRBJ1-4, with 11 positions matching TRBD1. Germline CDR1 is DFQATT and CDR2 is SNEGSKA (reference sequence). The junction had 2 bases not matched to a gene; V was cut back by 3 bases and J by 8 bases. The CDR3 length is 13 residues. CDR3 in amino acids: CSARGDRGEKLFF. The CDR3 DNA sequence: TGCAGTGCTAGGGGGGACAGGGGGGAAAAACTGTTTTTT.

The chain employs TRBV7-2 and TRBJ1-3; possibly TRBD1 for D (5 bases). Trimming pared 3 bases from V and 2 bases from J, leaving 11 bases between. This CDR3 has 15 residues. CDR1 SGHTA and CDR2 FQGNSA come from the germline V gene. CDR3 protein: CASSFWGGAGNTIYF. The CDR3 DNA sequence: TGTGCCAGCAGCTTTTGGGGGGGGGCTGGAAACACCATATATTTT.

In this sample, this clonotype turned up a few times. The chain couples TRBV19 to TRBJ1-4, with 7 bases fitting TRBD1. Germline values: CDR1 LNHDA, CDR2 SQIVND (reference sequence). The V and J ends lost 4 bases and 3 bases, in that order; junction bases with no gene match: 8. This CDR3 is 16 amino acids long. The chain's CDR3 is CASSTLRGQANEKLFF. CDR3 nucleotides: TGTGCCAGTAGTACCCTGAGGGGGCAAGCTAATGAAAAACTGTTTTTT.

This clonotype came up a few times. This chain uses TRBV6-5 with TRBJ1-2; D is possibly TRBD1 (5 bases). Germline CDR1 reads MNHEY; CDR2 reads SVGAGI. V was clipped by 6 bases and J by 3 bases, with 17 bases between them. CDR3 length: 15 amino acids. CDR3 region: CASSPGGAHDYGYTF. The CDR3 region has the DNA TGTGCCAGCAGCCCCGGAGGGGCCCACGACTATGGCTACACCTTC.

In this sample, this clonotype turned up many times. The CDR3 sequence: CATERGRDYNEQFF. The CDR3 DNA reads as TGTGCCACCGAAAGAGGGAGGGACTACAATGAGCAGTTCTTC. The chain is built from TRBV7-2 and TRBJ2-1; 7 bases are shared with TRBD2. Germline assignment: CDR1 SGHTA and CDR2 FQGNSA. After removal of 10 bases from V and 3 bases from J, the junction contained 9 bases not matched to a gene. The CDR3 totals 14 residues.

V and J are TRBV2 and TRBJ1-2; tentatively, D is TRBD1 (5 bases). Deletions cut 6 bases from V and 7 bases from J, with 9 bases between. CDR1 is SNHLY, CDR2 FYNNEI, per germline. The CDR3 has 11 amino acids. This CDR3 reads CASRGEGGYTF. CDR3 coding DNA: TGTGCCAGCAGGGGGGAGGGTGGCTACACCTTC.

In its sample, this clonotype was seen a few times. The chain has TRBV12-3 or TRBV12-4 and TRBJ2-1; TRBD1 aligns across 9 bases. The length of the CDR3 is 13 residues. V was pared by 10 bases and J by 4 bases, with 5 bases of the junction left unmatched. In nucleotides, the CDR3 is TGTGCCACCGGCGGGACAGGGTACAATGAGCAGTTCTTC. Its protein product is CATGGTGYNEQFF.